The 13 T cell receptor beta chains in this list originate from one sample, sequenced in a study of blood T cell repertoires in COVID-19. Profiled with immunoSEQ multiplex PCR; TCRdb holds only in-frame clones, not every one. This table has 200,000 to 250,000 clones, less than 90% appearing once. The sample comprised PBMCs or T cells enriched from blood (not recorded which). These receptors were obtained from a woman aged 45-60 years in a cohort exposed to, infected with or recovered from COVID-19 (not recorded which).

The CDR3 DNA reads TGTGCCACCGAGCGGGAAATGACAGATACGCAGTATTTT. Translation gives CATEREMTDTQYF. This chain joins TRBV7-2 and TRBJ2-3; 7 positions match TRBD2. This CDR3 region has 13 residues. The junction had 7 bases not matched to a gene; V was cut back by 10 bases and J by 3 bases. Germline V lookup: CDR1 SGHTA, CDR2 FQGNSA.

V usage is TRBV5-5 and J usage is TRBJ2-7, with D unresolved. V lost 4 bases to trimming and J lost 2 bases, with 13 bases between them. From germline, CDR1 is SGHKS and CDR2 YYEKEE (reference sequence). The CDR3 runs 14 residues. CDR3 sequence reads: CASSQATITYEQYF. The CDR3 DNA is TGTGCCAGCAGCCAAGCGACCATCACCTACGAGCAGTACTTC.

To note about this clone: One end of the junction is discordant with germline, which a read error may explain. V gene TRBV7-9 combines with J gene TRBJ1-2; no definite D call. Germline V gene data show CDR1 as SEHNR and CDR2 as FQNEAQ (reference sequence). The CDR3 is 11 residues long. CDR3 amino acids: CASSLDQRGAF. CDR3 bases: TGTGCCAGCAGCTTAGACCAGCGTGGCGCCTTC.

The chain links TRBV5-6 to TRBJ2-7; D is unclear. Germline CDR1 SGHDT, CDR2 YYEEEE. The CDR3 covers 12 residues. The germline V and J ends were trimmed by 0 bases and 4 bases, with 5 bases remaining between them. CDR3 DNA: TGTGCCAGCAGCTTGGATCAATACGAGCAGTACTTC. Translating gives CASSLDQYEQYF.

J is TRBJ1-1 and V is TRBV6-5; weak D call: TRBD1 (6 bases). This CDR3 has 16 amino acids. Germline CDR1 is MNHEY and CDR2 is SVGAGI. Trimming took 1 base from V and 5 from J, leaving 17 bases between them. The CDR3 region has the DNA TGTGCCAGCAGTTACTATCGTGGCCGCAGGGGTACTGAAGCTTTCTTT. Encoded protein: CASSYYRGRRGTEAFF.

The CDR3 DNA follows: TGTGCCAGCAGCCGGCGGGACAGAAGCACAGATACGCAGTATTTT. It is translated as CASSRRDRSTDTQYF. V is TRBV5-4 and J is TRBJ2-3; weak D call: TRBD1 (7 bases). Trimming took off 4 bases at V and 0 bases at J, with 12 bases between the two ends. The CDR3 has 15 amino acids. Germline values: CDR1 SGHNT, CDR2 YYREEE (reference sequence). Together with reference TRBV5-4 and TRBJ2-3, the CDR3 gives the full variable domain: ETGVTQSPTHLIKTRGQQVTLRCSSQSGHNTVSWYQQALGQGPQFIFQYYREEENGRGNFPPRFSGLQFPNYSSELNVNALELDDSALYLCASSRRDRSTDTQYFGPGTRLTVL.

The sample holds a few counts of this clone. V usage is TRBV7-6 and J usage is TRBJ2-5; 11 nucleotides match TRBD2. Germline lookup yields CDR1 SGHVS and CDR2 FNYEAQ. This CDR3 is 16 amino acids long. V lost 5 bases, J lost 5 bases, and 10 bases stayed unmatched. The CDR3 region has the DNA TGTGCCAGCAGCCTTAGCGGGGGGGCCCTCGGTGAGACCCAGTACTTC. Encoded protein: CASSLSGGALGETQYF. The full variable domain, its missing parts supplied by reference TRBV7-6 and TRBJ2-5, is GAGVSQSPRYKVTKRGQDVALRCDPISGHVSLYWYRQALGQGPEFLTYFNYEAQQDKSGLPNDRFSAERPEGSISTLTIQRTEQRDSAMYRCASSLSGGALGETQYFGPGTRLLVL.

This clone occurred once. The chain carries TRBV10-3 and TRBJ2-5; tentatively, D is TRBD1 (5 bases). The CDR3 is made up of 13 amino acids. V was shortened by 3 bases and J by 9 bases, with 14 bases between the two germline ends. Germline V gene data show CDR1 as ENHRY and CDR2 as SYGVKD. CDR3 region: CAISESSIRAQYF. The CDR3 bases are TGTGCCATCAGTGAAAGTTCGATCAGGGCCCAGTACTTC.

J is TRBJ1-2 and V is TRBV12-3 or TRBV12-4, with 8 bases aligning to TRBD1. CDR3 length: 12 amino acids. V trimming: 6 bases; J trimming: 6 bases; junction bases outside the gene matches: 3. The CDR3 is CASRYRGDGYTF. CDR3 DNA sequence: TGTGCCAGCAGGTACAGGGGGGATGGCTACACCTTC.

The chain uses TRBV5-1 and TRBJ1-6, with D hard to call. The V end was cut by 4 bases, the J end by 0 bases, with 11 bases between. CDR3 length: 16 residues. The germline V gene has CDR1 SGHRS and CDR2 YFSETQ. The CDR3 protein is CASSEAHNSYNSPLHF. Written as DNA, the CDR3 is TGCGCCAGCAGCGAGGCACATAACTCCTATAATTCACCCCTCCACTTT.

V usage is TRBV5-1 and J usage is TRBJ2-3; the D is unclear. V lost 4 bases to trimming and J lost 0 bases, with 9 bases between them. The CDR3 contains 14 residues. CDR1 and CDR2 (germline): SGHRS, YFSETQ. The CDR3 loop reads CASSQEASTDTQYF. CDR3 bases: TGCGCCAGCAGCCAAGAAGCTAGCACAGATACGCAGTATTTT.

The chain joins TRBV4-2 to TRBJ2-2, with D perhaps TRBD2 (7 bases). CDR1 and CDR2 from the germline V gene are LGHNA and YNFKEQ. V dropped 4 bases and J dropped 5 bases, with 20 bases sitting between them. CDR3 length: 17 residues. CDR3 in DNA: TGTGCCAGCAGCCCTAAGGGGGTAGCGGGCGTAACCGGGGAGCTGTTTTTT. It encodes CASSPKGVAGVTGELFF.

J is TRBJ1-2 and V is TRBV7-9, with 10 positions matching TRBD1. The V gene end was trimmed by 5 bases and the J gene end by 2 bases; junction bases not matched to a gene: 11. The CDR3 is made up of 17 amino acids. Germline CDR1 and CDR2: SEHNR and FQNEAQ (reference sequence). The CDR3 loop reads CASSPGTGARTNYGYTF. CDR3 coding DNA: TGTGCCAGCAGCCCGGGGACAGGGGCCCGAACAAACTATGGCTACACCTTC.